A single sample gave rise to the 21 T cell receptor beta chains below, sequenced in a study of CD8 T cells in Susac syndrome. An amount of RNA that ranged from about 0.45 to 1 ug was reverse transcribed with random hexamers. TCRdb analysed the immunoSEQ multiplex PCR reads with MiXCR anew, one entry per CDR3 protein. The table lists around 110,000 distinct CDR3 sequences, roughly 95% of them singletons. The sequencing input was CD4+ T cells from PBMCs. The source of these receptors is a human donor with Susac syndrome.

The J gene is TRBJ2-5, the V gene TRBV25-1, with D tentatively TRBD2 (5 bases). The V gene lost 5 bases and the J gene lost 5 bases, with 15 bases spanning the gap. Germline values: CDR1 MGHDK, CDR2 SYGVNS. The CDR3 runs to 14 residues. CDR3 amino acids: CASSSTSTGETQYF. The CDR3 DNA sequence: TGTGCCAGCAGTTCGACATCGACGGGGGAGACCCAGTACTTC.

The V call is TRBV12-3 or TRBV12-4, the J call TRBJ1-1; possibly TRBD1 for D (6 bases). The CDR3 has 13 amino acids. V lost 5 bases and J lost 6, with 13 bases in between. In nucleotides, the CDR3 is TGTGCCAGCAGTCTACAGGGACGGGCTGAAGCTTTCTTT. Its translation: CASSLQGRAEAFF.

The V call is TRBV28, the J call TRBJ1-2, with 9 positions matching TRBD1. This CDR3 region has 14 residues. The V gene end was trimmed by 5 bases and the J gene end by 3 bases; junction bases not matched to a gene: 4. Per germline, CDR1 MDHEN and CDR2 SYDVKM. CDR3 protein: CASSPGTGHYGYTF. DNA of the CDR3: TGTGCCAGCAGTCCTGGGACAGGGCACTATGGCTACACCTTC.

The CDR3 bases are TGTGCCTGGAGTGACAATAGCAATCAGCCCCAGCATTTT. Amino acids: CAWSDNSNQPQHF. This chain links TRBV30 with TRBJ1-5; unclear D gene. Trimming left V 1 base short and J 0 bases short, with 4 bases between. The CDR3 extends over 13 amino acids. Germline loops: CDR1 GTSNPN, CDR2 SVGIG (reference sequence).

The V call is TRBV20-1, the J call TRBJ2-3, with 10 bases matching TRBD2. Losses at the gene ends were 5 bases for V and 2 bases for J; bases not matched to a gene: 7. Germline V CDR1 and CDR2: DFQATT, SNEGSKA (reference sequence). The CDR3 spans 15 residues. CDR3 amino acids: CSAHSGTSATDTQYF. DNA of the CDR3: TGCAGTGCTCACAGCGGGACTAGCGCCACAGATACGCAGTATTTT.

This chain joins TRBV15 and TRBJ2-1, with 10 bases that match TRBD2. V lost 6 bases and J lost 8; bases outside the gene matches: 7. The CDR3 length is 14 residues. In germline, CDR1 is LNHNV, CDR2 YYDKDF (reference sequence). In nucleotides, the CDR3 is TGTGCCACCAGGCCTAGCGGGGGTGGCTATGAGCAGTTCTTC. Translation gives CATRPSGGGYEQFF.

This clonotype appeared once. V gene TRBV2 combines with J gene TRBJ2-3, with D unresolved. Deletions cut 7 bases from V and 0 bases from J, with 8 bases between. The length of the CDR3 is 13 residues. CDR1 and CDR2 (germline): SNHLY, FYNNEI. CDR3 amino acids: CASTQLSTDTQYF. CDR3 DNA sequence: TGTGCCAGCACCCAGCTTAGCACAGATACGCAGTATTTT.

The chain joins TRBV19 to TRBJ2-7; D is unresolved. The CDR3 consists of 14 residues. Trimming cost V 4 bases and J 2 bases, with 12 bases left between them. CDR1 and CDR2 (germline): LNHDA, SQIVND (reference sequence). CDR3 sequence: CASSNRADAYEQYF. As DNA, the CDR3 is TGTGCCAGTAGTAACAGAGCTGATGCCTACGAGCAGTACTTC.

The rearrangement links TRBV6-2 or TRBV6-3 to TRBJ1-5; maybe TRBD1 (6 bases). Trimming pared 0 bases from V and 5 bases from J, leaving 11 bases between. Germline V gene sequence: CDR1 MNHEY, CDR2 SVGEGT. The CDR3 is made up of 15 amino acids. The CDR3 reads CASSYSFQGYQPQHF. The CDR3, as DNA: TGTGCCAGCAGTTACTCCTTTCAGGGGTATCAGCCCCAGCATTTT.

DNA for the CDR3: TGTGCCAGCAGGCAGTATAGCAATCAGCCCCAGCATTTT. Encoded protein: CASRQYSNQPQHF. V and J are TRBV6-5 and TRBJ1-5, with D uncertain. Trimming left V 6 bases short and J 0 bases short, with 6 bases between. Germline V gene data show CDR1 as MNHEY and CDR2 as SVGAGI. The CDR3 runs to 13 residues.

This clonotype was recorded only once. V gene TRBV6-6 combines with J gene TRBJ1-1, with TRBD1 as a possible D gene (5 bases). The CDR3 contains 13 residues. V dropped 5 bases and J dropped 5 bases, with 12 bases sitting between them. Germline V CDR1 and CDR2: MNHNY, SVGAGI (reference sequence). The CDR3 coding sequence is TGTGCCAGCAGTATCCCAGGGATTACTGAAGCTTTCTTT. This gives the protein CASSIPGITEAFF.

This rearrangement joins TRBV19 to TRBJ1-5; D is ambiguous. This CDR3 is 13 amino acids long. Trimming removed 4 bases from V and 7 bases from J, with 11 bases in between. Germline CDR1 is LNHDA and CDR2 is SQIVND (reference sequence). CDR3 amino acids: CASSTSTGQPQHF. CDR3 nucleotides: TGTGCCAGTAGTACCTCCACCGGACAGCCCCAGCATTTT.

The V call is TRBV12-3 or TRBV12-4, the J call TRBJ1-1; 10 nucleotides agree with TRBD1. This CDR3 region has 12 residues. Trimming removed 6 bases from V and 9 bases from J; junction bases left unmatched: 4. As DNA, the CDR3 is TGTGCCAGCAGCTGGGACAGGGGCCAAGCTTTCTTT. Its translation is CASSWDRGQAFF.

The rearrangement uses TRBV9 and TRBJ2-1; 8 positions agree with TRBD2. The CDR3 totals 15 residues. V was clipped by 4 bases and J by 6 bases; unmatched bases: 9. CDR1 is SGDLS, CDR2 YYNGEE, per germline. CDR3 protein: CASSPRSGIVNEQFF. For the CDR3, the DNA is TGTGCCAGCAGCCCCCGTAGCGGGATTGTCAATGAGCAGTTCTTC.

V is TRBV30 and J is TRBJ2-5; tentatively, D is TRBD1 or TRBD2 (6 bases each). The CDR3 contains 14 residues. Germline loops: CDR1 GTSNPN, CDR2 SVGIG (reference sequence). The ends were cut back, 8 bases at V and 4 bases at J, with 20 bases in the middle. This chain's CDR3 is CAGDRLGGGETQYF. In DNA form, the CDR3 reads TGTGCCGGAGACAGGTTAGGAGGGGGAGAGACCCAGTACTTC.

The genes are TRBV3-1 and TRBJ2-2, with no clear D. Trimming took off 3 bases at V and 8 bases at J, with 10 bases between the two ends. CDR1 is LGHDT, CDR2 YNNKEL, per germline (reference sequence). The CDR3 spans 13 residues. Written as DNA, the CDR3 is TGTGCCAGCAGCCAGGAGAGGTTTGGGGAGCTGTTTTTT. Amino acids: CASSQERFGELFF.

The CDR3 DNA follows: TGTGCCAGCAGTTGGACAGGGAGCAACGGGGAGCTGTTTTTT. Amino acids: CASSWTGSNGELFF. The rearrangement joins TRBV12-3 or TRBV12-4 to TRBJ2-2, with 8 bases identical to TRBD1. V gave up 4 bases and J gave up 7 bases; unmatched junction bases: 5. CDR3 length equals 14 residues.

The chain uses TRBV29-1 and TRBJ2-3; D is uncertain. V lost 7 bases, J lost 4 bases, and 18 bases lay in between. The germline gives CDR1 SQVTM, CDR2 ANQGSEA. The CDR3 extends over 14 amino acids. The CDR3 nucleotides are TGCAGCGCTGGAAACCCAGGCGCTTCAGATACGCAGTATTTT. Its protein is CSAGNPGASDTQYF.

The genes are TRBV30 and TRBJ1-1; D is possibly TRBD1 (5 bases). V lost 1 base and J 11 bases, leaving 14 bases between the germline ends. The CDR3 runs 12 residues. Germline V gene sequence: CDR1 GTSNPN, CDR2 SVGIG (reference sequence). The CDR3 sequence: CAWSAPGREAFF. CDR3 nucleotides: TGTGCCTGGAGTGCACCGGGGCGCGAGGCTTTCTTT.

The chain employs TRBV3-1 and TRBJ2-1, with D possibly TRBD1 on 6 matching bases. CDR1 is LGHDT and CDR2 is YNNKEL in the germline V gene (reference sequence). Trimming took off 4 bases at V and 10 bases at J, with 17 bases between the two ends. The CDR3 covers 14 residues. CDR3 region: CASSPRVGASEQFF. DNA for the CDR3: TGTGCCAGCAGCCCTCGGGTGGGGGCCTCGGAGCAGTTCTTC.

This clonotype has only one observation. This rearrangement joins TRBV5-1 to TRBJ2-3, with TRBD2 identical over 11 bases. CDR1 is SGHRS and CDR2 is YFSETQ in the germline V gene. This CDR3 comprises 19 residues. Losses at the gene ends were 0 bases for V and 0 bases for J; bases not matched to a gene: 9. The CDR3 spells CASSLAPPTSGVSTDTQYF. CDR3 bases: TGCGCCAGCAGCTTGGCCCCTCCGACTAGCGGGGTTAGCACAGATACGCAGTATTTT.